One sample yielded the 21 T cell receptor beta chains listed below, sequenced in a study of blood T cell repertoires in COVID-19. Generated by immunoSEQ multiplex PCR, the TCRdb table keeps only in-frame clones and is missing some. The sample carries roughly 300,000 clones, around 82% recorded once. The sample comprised peripheral blood. The receptors originated from a woman aged 50 to 60 who had recovered from COVID-19.

The V and J genes are TRBV5-4 and TRBJ2-6; D call uncertain. Germline values: CDR1 SGHNT, CDR2 YYREEE (reference sequence). This CDR3 is 15 amino acids long. V was cut by 0 bases and J by 0 bases, with 4 bases left in between. This chain's CDR3 is CASSLDLSGANVLTF. CDR3 DNA sequence: TGTGCCAGCAGCTTGGATCTCTCTGGGGCCAACGTCCTGACTTTC. The variable domain in full, completed from reference TRBV5-4 and TRBJ2-6, reads ETGVTQSPTHLIKTRGQQVTLRCSSQSGHNTVSWYQQALGQGPQFIFQYYREEENGRGNFPPRFSGLQFPNYSSELNVNALELDDSALYLCASSLDLSGANVLTFGAGSRLTVL.

This chain links TRBV4-3 with TRBJ2-7; 12 bases line up with TRBD2. CDR1 and CDR2 from the germline V gene are LGHNA and YSLEER. The ends lost 0 bases at V and 0 bases at J; junction bases unmatched: 12. The CDR3 consists of 20 residues. Here the CDR3 reads CASSQDLPSGRAKGSYEQYF. DNA for the CDR3: TGCGCCAGCAGCCAAGATCTCCCTAGCGGGAGGGCGAAAGGCTCCTACGAGCAGTACTTC.

The table lists this clone with a count of one. The chain employs TRBV6-6 and TRBJ1-2; 7 positions match TRBD1. Looked up from germline, CDR1 is MNHNY and CDR2 is SVGAGI (reference sequence). V shed 4 bases, J shed 4 bases, and the junction held 3 bases outside the gene matches. CDR3 length: 13 amino acids. For the CDR3, the DNA is TGTGCCAGCAGTTCGACAGGGACCTATGGCTACACCTTC. Translation: CASSSTGTYGYTF.

This clone was seen repeatedly, ten times or more. The V call is TRBV27, the J call TRBJ2-3; TRBD2 is a possible D gene (5 bases). This CDR3 spans 14 amino acids. Looked up from germline, CDR1 is MNHEY and CDR2 is SMNVEV (reference sequence). Between the trimmed V and J ends, which lost 8 bases and 0 bases, there was a span of 12 bases. The CDR3 sequence is CASSLDHSTDTQYF. The CDR3 DNA is TGTGCCAGCTCACTAGACCACAGCACAGATACGCAGTATTTT.

DNA of the CDR3: TGTGCCAGCAGCTTCTTAGTAGCGGGTGGGTTAGCCTACGAGCAGTACTTC. Translated, it gives CASSFLVAGGLAYEQYF. V is TRBV7-7 and J is TRBJ2-7; 7 bases fit TRBD2. This CDR3 is built from 17 residues. Germline-derived CDR1 and CDR2 are SSHAT and FNYEAQ (reference sequence). V trimming: 3 bases; J trimming: 2 bases; junction bases outside the gene matches: 13. Supplemented by reference TRBV7-7 and TRBJ2-7, the full variable domain reads GAGVSQSPRYKVTKRGQDVTLRCDPISSHATLYWYQQALGQGPEFLTYFNYEAQPDKSGLPSDRFSAERPEGSISTLTIQRTEQRDSAMYRCASSFLVAGGLAYEQYFGPGTRLTVT.

The V gene is TRBV5-1, the J gene TRBJ2-7, with 7 bases matching TRBD1. The CDR3 is 18 residues long. V shed 0 bases, J shed 1 base, and the junction held 13 bases outside the gene matches. The germline CDR1 and CDR2 sequences are SGHRS and YFSETQ. CDR3 residues: CASSLARSGTVGSYEQYF. CDR3 coding DNA: TGCGCCAGCAGCTTGGCCCGCTCGGGGACAGTGGGTTCCTACGAGCAGTACTTC.

This clone was detected only once. The J gene is TRBJ2-3, the V gene TRBV28, with 8 bases fitting TRBD1. Losses at the gene ends were 6 bases for V and 4 bases for J; bases not matched to a gene: 6. This CDR3 spans 14 amino acids. Germline V gene sequence: CDR1 MDHEN, CDR2 SYDVKM. This CDR3 is CASRPIQGADTQYF. CDR3 DNA sequence: TGTGCCAGCAGGCCGATACAGGGGGCAGATACGCAGTATTTT. Complete variable domain (other parts from reference TRBV28 and TRBJ2-3): DVKVTQSSRYLVKRTGEKVFLECVQDMDHENMFWYRQDPGLGLRLIYFSYDVKMKEKGDIPEGYSVSREKKERFSLILESASTNQTSMYLCASRPIQGADTQYFGPGTRLTVL.

CDR3 region: CASGSGGTYSYNEQFF. The CDR3 DNA follows: TGTGCTAGTGGTTCGGGCGGGACTTACTCCTACAATGAGCAGTTCTTC. The chain is built from TRBV12-5 and TRBJ2-1; TRBD2 is a possible D gene (6 bases). Germline V gene lookup returns CDR1 LGHNT and CDR2 FRNRAP. The CDR3 has 16 amino acids. The V and J ends lost 4 bases and 0 bases respectively, with 13 bases between them.

This clone has a single count. V and J are TRBV19 and TRBJ1-5; D uncertain. Germline CDR1 LNHDA, CDR2 SQIVND (reference sequence). The CDR3 contains 16 residues. Trimming left V 7 bases short and J 4 bases short, with 20 bases between. The CDR3 reads CASTPTRSLRNQPQHF. CDR3 coding DNA: TGTGCCAGTACCCCGACACGGTCTCTACGTAATCAGCCCCAGCATTTT.

This clone has just one count. This sequence joins TRBV5-1 and TRBJ1-1; 9 positions match TRBD1. The CDR3 extends over 15 amino acids. The germline V gene encodes CDR1 SGHRS and CDR2 YFSETQ. Trimming cost V 5 bases and J 0 bases; bases outside gene matches: 5. CDR3 loop: CASSSGTGLNTEAFF. The CDR3 DNA is TGCGCCAGCAGTTCCGGGACAGGGTTGAACACTGAAGCTTTCTTT. Supplemented by reference TRBV5-1 and TRBJ1-1, the full variable domain reads KAGVTQTPRYLIKTRGQQVTLSCSPISGHRSVSWYQQTPGQGLQFLFEYFSETQRNKGNFPGRFSGRQFSNSRSEMNVSTLELGDSALYLCASSSGTGLNTEAFFGQGTRLTVV.

This chain uses TRBV5-4 with TRBJ2-7, with 12 bases matching TRBD1. Germline loops: CDR1 SGHNT, CDR2 YYREEE (reference sequence). This CDR3 comprises 15 residues. V lost 4 bases to trimming and J lost 3 bases; unmatched junction nucleotides: 5. CDR3 in DNA: TGTGCCAGCAGCACGGGACAGGGGGCCTACTACGAGCAGTACTTC. This codes for CASSTGQGAYYEQYF.

This clone was seen more than once but under ten times. This sequence joins TRBV27 and TRBJ1-2, with TRBD1 matching 7 bases. V shed 4 bases and J 2 bases; nucleotides not matched to a gene: 4. Germline V gives CDR1 MNHEY, CDR2 SMNVEV (reference sequence). This CDR3 comprises 14 residues. The CDR3 is CASSSRQGNYGYTF. The CDR3 nucleotides are TGTGCCAGCAGTTCCCGACAGGGAAACTATGGCTACACCTTC.

The chain uses TRBV7-6 and TRBJ1-1; D gene ambiguous. Germline loops: CDR1 SGHVS, CDR2 FNYEAQ. The CDR3 runs 16 residues. The V end lost 0 bases, the J end lost 4 bases, and 15 bases lay between the germline ends. The CDR3: CASSLATRSPGTEAFF. The CDR3 region has the DNA TGTGCCAGCAGCTTAGCGACTAGATCACCCGGCACTGAAGCTTTCTTT.

This clone was seen just once. This chain uses TRBV6-2 or TRBV6-3 with TRBJ1-2, with D unclear. V was cut by 0 bases and J by 4 bases, with 21 bases left in between. The CDR3 is 18 residues long. Germline V lookup: CDR1 MNHEY, CDR2 SVGEGT. The CDR3 DNA follows: TGTGCCAGCAGTTACTCGATAAGAGACCCGGTCGGGGTCTATGGCTACACCTTC. Translated, it gives CASSYSIRDPVGVYGYTF.

V gene TRBV5-4 combines with J gene TRBJ2-7; D is uncertain. The CDR3 runs 12 residues. Germline-derived CDR1 and CDR2 are SGHNT and YYREEE (reference sequence). Trimming took off 6 bases at V and 1 base at J, with 8 bases between the two ends. The CDR3 spells CASKGASYEQYF. Here the CDR3 DNA reads TGTGCCAGCAAAGGAGCTTCCTACGAGCAGTACTTC.

V usage is TRBV19 and J usage is TRBJ2-1; the match to TRBD2 covers 10 bases. J was trimmed by 1 base and V by 4 bases; bases with no gene match: 7. Per the germline V gene, CDR1 is LNHDA and CDR2 is SQIVND (reference sequence). CDR3 length equals 17 residues. Here the CDR3 reads CASSTPSGGSSYNEQFF. In nucleotides, the CDR3 is TGTGCCAGTAGTACCCCTAGCGGGGGCTCGTCCTACAATGAGCAGTTCTTC. The full variable domain, rest sourced from reference TRBV19 and TRBJ2-1, is DGGITQSPKYLFRKEGQNVTLSCEQNLNHDAMYWYRQDPGQGLRLIYYSQIVNDFQKGDIAEGYSVSREKKESFPLTVTSAQKNPTAFYLCASSTPSGGSSYNEQFFGPGTRLTVL.

The chain combines TRBV7-9 with TRBJ2-3; 7 bases map to TRBD1. Losses at the gene ends were 5 bases for V and 7 bases for J; bases not matched to a gene: 15. CDR1 is SEHNR, CDR2 FQNEAQ, per germline (reference sequence). CDR3 length equals 16 residues. CDR3 amino acids: CASSPSGTARWHTQYF. The CDR3 nucleotides read TGTGCCAGCAGCCCATCTGGGACAGCGAGGTGGCATACGCAGTATTTT.

The J gene is TRBJ1-1, the V gene TRBV11-3, with 8 bases lining up with TRBD1. The CDR3 length is 14 residues. Germline V lookup: CDR1 SGHNT, CDR2 YENEEA. The V segment lost 5 bases and the J segment 3 bases; nucleotides outside the gene matches: 5. Written as DNA, the CDR3 is TGTGCCAGCAGCATCGACAGGGGCGACACTGAAGCTTTCTTT. Translated: CASSIDRGDTEAFF.

V is TRBV9 and J is TRBJ2-3; 11 bases match TRBD2. The CDR3 is 17 amino acids. The junction had 4 bases not matched to a gene; V was cut back by 1 base and J by 0 bases. Germline-derived CDR1 and CDR2 are SGDLS and YYNGEE. The CDR3 DNA reads TGTGCCAGCAGCGTACTAGCGGGGGGATCTAGCACAGATACGCAGTATTTT. Translating gives CASSVLAGGSSTDTQYF.

This chain links TRBV10-3 with TRBJ1-1; tentative D call: TRBD1 (6 bases). Per the germline V gene, CDR1 is ENHRY and CDR2 is SYGVKD. The CDR3 is 13 amino acids. V lost 4 bases to trimming and J lost 1 base, with 7 bases between them. In nucleotides, the CDR3 is TGTGCCATCAGTGGACAGGCGAACACTGAAGCTTTCTTT. Translation gives CAISGQANTEAFF.

This sequence joins TRBV4-3 and TRBJ2-7; D not resolved. In germline, CDR1 is LGHNA, CDR2 YSLEER. Trimming took 4 bases from V and 1 from J, leaving 14 bases between them. This CDR3 has 15 amino acids. The DNA of the CDR3 is TGCGCCAGCAGCCGCCCTTGGAACTATTCCTACGAGCAGTACTTC. This gives the protein CASSRPWNYSYEQYF.